The 17 T cell receptor beta chains listed next were all sequenced from one sample in a study of T cell repertoires in cytomegalovirus infection. TCRdb recomputed calls from the reads with MiXCR, one row per CDR3 protein. The sample has approximately 200,000 distinct CDR3 sequences; under 30% are singletons. The sequencing input was PBMCs. These receptors all stem from a human donor in good health (CMV status not recorded). Some clones in this sample may be carry-over from other donors' samples.

This clonotype has a handful of counts. The genes are TRBV6-2 or TRBV6-3 and TRBJ2-7; D possibly corresponds to TRBD2 (7 bases). Germline V gene sequence: CDR1 MNHEY, CDR2 SVGEGT. V lost 0 bases and J lost 1, with 13 bases in between. The CDR3 covers 16 residues. The DNA for the CDR3 is TGTGCCAGCAGTTACTCATCGGGGGGCGCTTCCTACGAGCAGTACTTC. It encodes CASSYSSGGASYEQYF.

In its sample, this clonotype was seen a few times. V usage is TRBV20-1 and J usage is TRBJ2-1; TRBD2 matches at 7 bases. CDR1 is DFQATT and CDR2 is SNEGSKA in the germline V gene (reference sequence). The CDR3 is 15 amino acids. J was trimmed by 5 bases and V by 1 base; bases with no gene match: 8. CDR3 sequence reads: CSARVLGGGNNEQFF. The CDR3 DNA sequence: TGCAGTGCTAGAGTGCTGGGCGGGGGAAACAATGAGCAGTTCTTC.

The rearrangement joins TRBV2 to TRBJ2-7; possibly TRBD2 for D (5 bases). Trimming shortened V by 6 bases and J by 1 base, and 16 bases separated the two germline ends. Germline CDR1 reads SNHLY; CDR2 reads FYNNEI. The length of the CDR3 is 15 residues. The chain's CDR3 is CASRMTEAASYEQYF. CDR3 DNA sequence: TGTGCCAGCAGGATGACGGAGGCAGCGTCCTACGAGCAGTACTTC.

This rearrangement joins TRBV30 to TRBJ1-5, with a weak D call TRBD1 (5 bases). CDR1 is GTSNPN and CDR2 is SVGIG in the germline V gene (reference sequence). The CDR3 is made up of 15 amino acids. V was trimmed by 2 bases and J by 3 bases, leaving 14 bases between them. The CDR3 spells CAWSSGAAPNQPQHF. CDR3 DNA: TGTGCCTGGAGTAGCGGGGCAGCCCCCAATCAGCCCCAGCATTTT.

The V gene is TRBV6-5, the J gene TRBJ2-2; D could derive from TRBD1 or TRBD2 (5 bases each). V gave up 1 base and J gave up 7 bases, with 13 bases separating them. The germline gives CDR1 MNHEY, CDR2 SVGAGI. The length of the CDR3 is 15 residues. CDR3 sequence: CASSYFGGGNGELFF. CDR3 sequence (DNA): TGTGCCAGCAGTTACTTTGGTGGGGGAAACGGGGAGCTGTTTTTT.

The rearrangement joins TRBV12-5 to TRBJ1-1; 9 bases align to TRBD1. This CDR3 is 18 amino acids long. CDR1 and CDR2 (germline): LGHNT, FRNRAP. V lost 1 base and J lost 5; bases outside the gene matches: 14. CDR3 sequence: CASGLARILQGAGTEAFF. The CDR3 nucleotides are TGTGCTAGTGGTTTGGCCCGGATCTTACAGGGGGCAGGGACTGAAGCTTTCTTT.

This clonotype was recorded at least ten times. The chain joins TRBV7-2 to TRBJ1-1, with D possibly being TRBD1 (5 bases). V lost 2 bases to trimming and J lost 5 bases, with 15 bases between them. This CDR3 is built from 15 residues. Germline lookup yields CDR1 SGHTA and CDR2 FQGNSA. The CDR3 is CASSLSSGGVTEAFF. In DNA form, the CDR3 reads TGTGCCAGCAGCTTATCCTCCGGGGGTGTAACTGAAGCTTTCTTT. The complete variable domain, with remaining parts taken from reference TRBV7-2 and TRBJ1-1, reads GAGVSQSPSNKVTEKGKDVELRCDPISGHTALYWYRQSLGQGLEFLIYFQGNSAPDKSGLPSDRFSAERTGGSVSTLTIQRTQQEDSAVYLCASSLSSGGVTEAFFGQGTRLTVV.

There are a few counts of this clonotype. This chain uses TRBV7-2 with TRBJ2-7; 7 bases line up with TRBD1. The CDR3 length is 14 residues. Germline CDR1 reads SGHTA; CDR2 reads FQGNSA. J lost 0 bases, V lost 5 bases, and 4 bases had no gene match. CDR3 DNA sequence: TGTGCCAGCAGCCTGGACAGGAACTCCTACGAGCAGTACTTC. This codes for CASSLDRNSYEQYF. Full variable domain (remainder filled in from reference TRBV7-2 and TRBJ2-7): GAGVSQSPSNKVTEKGKDVELRCDPISGHTALYWYRQSLGQGLEFLIYFQGNSAPDKSGLPSDRFSAERTGGSVSTLTIQRTQQEDSAVYLCASSLDRNSYEQYFGPGTRLTVT.

The rearrangement uses TRBV12-3 or TRBV12-4 and TRBJ1-5; no clear D gene. V lost 4 bases, J lost 11 bases, and 12 bases lay in between. The CDR3 runs to 12 residues. The CDR3 nucleotides read TGTGCCAGCAGTTCCCCCGGGCCGGCCCAGCATTTT. Translated, it gives CASSSPGPAQHF.

The J gene is TRBJ2-7, the V gene TRBV19; 10 nucleotides align to TRBD1. The V gene's germline CDR1 is LNHDA and CDR2 SQIVND (reference sequence). After removal of 0 bases from V and 3 bases from J, the junction contained 5 bases not matched to a gene. The CDR3 has 16 residues. The CDR3 nucleotides are TGTGCCAGTAGTATAGATGGGACAGGGGAAGGCTACGAGCAGTACTTC. Amino acid sequence: CASSIDGTGEGYEQYF.

This clonotype was observed a few times. Here the CDR3 DNA reads TGCGCCAGCAGCTCGGGACTAGCGGGGAACAATGAGCAGTTCTTC. Translated: CASSSGLAGNNEQFF. The chain carries TRBV5-1 and TRBJ2-1, with 13 bases identical to TRBD2. V lost 3 bases, J lost 5 bases, and 2 bases stayed unmatched. Germline values: CDR1 SGHRS, CDR2 YFSETQ. This CDR3 is built from 15 residues.

The V gene is TRBV11-2, the J gene TRBJ1-4; 9 positions match TRBD1. J lost 5 bases, V lost 6 bases, and 7 bases had no gene match. The CDR3 covers 15 residues. The germline V gene encodes CDR1 SGHAT and CDR2 FQNNGV. The CDR3 region has the DNA TGTGCCAGCAGGCAAGCCGGGACAGGGAATGAAAAACTGTTTTTT. Translated, it gives CASRQAGTGNEKLFF.

This clonotype was observed at least ten times. CDR3 sequence: CASSATSGWTEAFF. CDR3 sequence (DNA): TGTGCCAGCAGTGCGACCTCAGGGTGGACTGAAGCTTTCTTT. This rearrangement joins TRBV6-2 or TRBV6-3 to TRBJ1-1, with D perhaps TRBD1 (5 bases). This CDR3 contains 14 residues. Trimming shortened V by 5 bases and J by 5 bases, and 15 bases separated the two germline ends. Germline V CDR1 and CDR2: MNHEY, SVGEGT.

The chain uses TRBV5-1 and TRBJ2-7; D is uncertain. The germline V gene has CDR1 SGHRS and CDR2 YFSETQ. Trimming cost V 1 base and J 0 bases, with 11 bases left between them. The CDR3 is made up of 15 amino acids. This CDR3 is CASSLNSKNSYEQYF. CDR3 sequence (DNA): TGCGCCAGCAGCTTGAACAGTAAGAACTCCTACGAGCAGTACTTC.

This clonotype has only a few counts. J is TRBJ2-5 and V is TRBV19, with TRBD1 matching 7 bases. The junction had 6 bases not matched to a gene; V was cut back by 5 bases and J by 3 bases. The CDR3 loop spans 14 amino acids. Germline lookup yields CDR1 LNHDA and CDR2 SQIVND (reference sequence). The CDR3 sequence: CASSSTGTEETQYF. CDR3 DNA sequence: TGTGCCAGTAGTTCCACCGGGACAGAAGAGACCCAGTACTTC.

The chain employs TRBV6-1 and TRBJ2-2; perhaps TRBD2 as D (5 bases). V was trimmed by 7 bases and J by 0 bases, leaving 12 bases between them. The CDR3 runs 15 residues. From germline, CDR1 is MNHNS and CDR2 SASEGT. The CDR3 nucleotides read TGTGCCAGCATGAGGACTTCGACGAACACCGGGGAGCTGTTTTTT. Encoded protein: CASMRTSTNTGELFF.

This clonotype has a count of ten or more. The chain links TRBV29-1 to TRBJ2-2; no definite D call. Trimming took off 5 bases at V and 1 base at J, with 5 bases between the two ends. The CDR3 sequence is 12 residues long. Germline assignment: CDR1 SQVTM and CDR2 ANQGSEA. The CDR3: CSVNENTGELFF. CDR3 sequence (DNA): TGCAGCGTTAACGAGAACACCGGGGAGCTGTTTTTT.